The 19 T cell receptor beta chains given below trace back to one sample, sequenced in a study of T cell responses to AZD1222 COVID-19 vaccine. Libraries were prepared by immunoSEQ multiplex PCR; TCRdb keeps only in-frame clonotypes and omits some of them. The sample includes 150,000 to 200,000 clones, roughly 91% of them seen just once. The source material was peripheral blood, sampled 28 days after the second AZD1222 dose. These receptors all stem from an adult who received the AZD1222 COVID-19 vaccine.

The chain links TRBV10-3 to TRBJ2-7; D perhaps matches TRBD1 (6 bases). Per the germline V gene, CDR1 is ENHRY and CDR2 is SYGVKD. The CDR3 is 12 residues long. Trimming stripped 10 bases from V and 1 base from J, with 11 bases between. This CDR3 is CATPGQSYEQYF. The CDR3, as DNA: TGTGCCACGCCCGGACAGTCCTACGAGCAGTACTTC.

The chain is built from TRBV4-1 and TRBJ1-2, with 9 bases identical to TRBD1. The CDR3 sequence is 16 residues long. From germline, CDR1 is MGHRA and CDR2 YSYEKL. The junction had 9 bases not matched to a gene; V was cut back by 1 base and J by 6 bases. CDR3 DNA sequence: TGCGCCAGCAGCCAAGCCCCGGACAGGGGAGGGCATGGCTACACCTTC. Translated: CASSQAPDRGGHGYTF.

This chain joins TRBV28 and TRBJ1-6; TRBD1 matches 9 bases. CDR3 length: 16 residues. Germline CDR1 MDHEN, CDR2 SYDVKM. After removal of 2 bases from V and 12 bases from J, the junction contained 11 bases not matched to a gene. CDR3 residues: CASSLGGTGKVRPLHF. For the CDR3, the DNA is TGTGCCAGCAGTTTAGGAGGGACAGGGAAAGTCCGACCCCTCCACTTT. The whole variable domain, remainder taken from reference TRBV28 and TRBJ1-6, is DVKVTQSSRYLVKRTGEKVFLECVQDMDHENMFWYRQDPGLGLRLIYFSYDVKMKEKGDIPEGYSVSREKKERFSLILESASTNQTSMYLCASSLGGTGKVRPLHFGNGTRLTVT.

The rearrangement links TRBV27 to TRBJ2-1, with 8 bases identical to TRBD2. Germline assignment: CDR1 MNHEY and CDR2 SMNVEV (reference sequence). V lost 8 bases and J lost 4; bases outside the gene matches: 7. The CDR3 loop spans 14 amino acids. CDR3 in DNA: TGTGCCAGCTCCATTAGCGGGAATTACAATGAGCAGTTCTTC. This sequence encodes CASSISGNYNEQFF.

V and J are TRBV5-4 and TRBJ2-7; 7 bases match TRBD1. Germline lookup yields CDR1 SGHNT and CDR2 YYREEE (reference sequence). The CDR3 extends over 12 amino acids. Germline trimming cut 4 bases from V and 7 bases from J; bases unmatched to any gene: 5. The CDR3 DNA is TGTGCCAGCAGCCCTGGGACAGTTGAGCAGTACTTC. It is translated as CASSPGTVEQYF.

The chain employs TRBV6-5 and TRBJ2-1, with 9 bases that match TRBD2. Trimming cost V 0 bases and J 12 bases; bases outside gene matches: 9. The germline CDR1 and CDR2 sequences are MNHEY and SVGAGI. There are 15 residues in the CDR3. CDR3 protein: CASSYSSGGPLGQFF. The CDR3 nucleotides read TGTGCCAGCAGTTACTCTAGCGGGGGACCACTTGGGCAGTTCTTC.

The genes are TRBV7-9 and TRBJ1-6; no definite D call. V was trimmed by 0 bases and J by 7 bases, leaving 10 bases between them. The CDR3 contains 15 residues. CDR1 SEHNR and CDR2 FQNEAQ come from the germline V gene (reference sequence). The CDR3 bases are TGTGCCAGCAGCTTAGCGCCGGGAACGAATTCACCCCTCCACTTT. Its protein product is CASSLAPGTNSPLHF. Combining the CDR3 with reference TRBV7-9 and TRBJ1-6 gives the whole variable domain DTGVSQNPRHKITKRGQNVTFRCDPISEHNRLYWYRQTLGQGPEFLTYFQNEAQLEKSRLLSDRFSAERPKGSFSTLEIQRTEQGDSAMYLCASSLAPGTNSPLHFGNGTRLTVT.

The chain is built from TRBV29-1 and TRBJ2-7; 8 bases map to TRBD1. Germline loops: CDR1 SQVTM, CDR2 ANQGSEA. This CDR3 is 12 amino acids long. With 4 bases clipped from V and 2 bases from J, the junction kept 1 base outside the gene matches. The CDR3 reads CSVADRAYEQYF. The CDR3 region has the DNA TGCAGCGTTGCGGACAGGGCCTACGAGCAGTACTTC.

The chain recombines TRBV4-1 with TRBJ2-7, with 10 bases fitting TRBD2. Germline CDR1 MGHRA, CDR2 YSYEKL. The CDR3 has 16 amino acids. With V trimmed by 4 bases and J by 4 bases, 10 bases remained unmatched. The CDR3 here is CASSLYSSGSWYEQYF. In DNA, the CDR3 is TGCGCCAGCAGCCTGTATTCTAGCGGGAGTTGGTACGAGCAGTACTTC.

This clone was detected once. The genes are TRBV28 and TRBJ2-3, with 9 bases aligning to TRBD2. CDR3 length equals 16 residues. The J segment lost 3 bases and the V segment lost 6 bases, leaving 10 bases of the junction unmatched. Germline V gives CDR1 MDHEN, CDR2 SYDVKM. The CDR3 region has the DNA TGTGCCAGCAGCCGGCGTACTAGCGGGTTAACAGATACGCAGTATTTT. This encodes CASSRRTSGLTDTQYF.

This clone was counted once. The chain joins TRBV6-5 to TRBJ2-2; tentative D call: TRBD1 (6 bases). CDR3 size: 15 residues. Per germline, CDR1 MNHEY and CDR2 SVGAGI. V was trimmed by 7 bases and J by 1 base, leaving 13 bases between them. Written as DNA, the CDR3 is TGTGCCAGCACTCGGGACAACCGGAACACCGGGGAGCTGTTTTTT. It yields the protein CASTRDNRNTGELFF.

The rearrangement links TRBV13 to TRBJ1-1; TRBD1 might be the D (6 bases). Trimming shortened V by 5 bases and J by 9 bases, and 13 bases separated the two germline ends. The CDR3 spans 12 residues. Looked up from germline, CDR1 is PRHDT and CDR2 is FYEKMQ (reference sequence). The CDR3 spells CASSPTGGQAFF. The CDR3 DNA sequence: TGTGCCAGCAGCCCGACGGGGGGGCAAGCTTTCTTT.

This clone occurred a few times. V usage is TRBV7-2 and J usage is TRBJ2-1, with D possibly matching TRBD1 (6 bases). The CDR3 loop spans 12 amino acids. Trimming pared 3 bases from V and 10 bases from J, leaving 10 bases between. From germline, CDR1 is SGHTA and CDR2 FQGNSA. The CDR3 DNA follows: TGTGCCAGCAGCTTTAGGGGGAGCGAGCAGTTCTTC. Translated, it gives CASSFRGSEQFF.

J is TRBJ2-3 and V is TRBV9, with D possibly matching TRBD2 (6 bases). This CDR3 spans 16 amino acids. The V end was cut by 1 base, the J end by 0 bases, with 12 bases between. The germline CDR1 and CDR2 sequences are SGDLS and YYNGEE. CDR3 nucleotides: TGTGCCAGCAGCGTATTTGAGCGGGTTAGCACAGATACGCAGTATTTT. Its protein product is CASSVFERVSTDTQYF.

This chain joins TRBV4-3 and TRBJ1-4, with D unclear. Trimming removed 0 bases from V and 4 bases from J, with 9 bases in between. The CDR3 spans 15 residues. The germline gives CDR1 LGHNA, CDR2 YSLEER. The CDR3 DNA reads TGCGCCAGCAGCCAAGATTTGGGAGTTAATGAAAAACTGTTTTTT. This encodes CASSQDLGVNEKLFF.

This clone is a singleton in its sample. The genes are TRBV4-3 and TRBJ2-7; TRBD2 agrees at 8 bases. From germline, CDR1 is LGHNA and CDR2 YSLEER. J was trimmed by 0 bases and V by 1 base; bases with no gene match: 8. CDR3 size: 17 residues. Written as DNA, the CDR3 is TGCGCCAGCAGCCAAGTATCGGGAGGGGCGAGCTCCTACGAGCAGTACTTC. It is translated as CASSQVSGGASSYEQYF.

This chain uses TRBV28 with TRBJ1-5, with D unclear. V lost 7 bases, J lost 0 bases, and 7 bases lay in between. CDR1 is MDHEN, CDR2 SYDVKM, per germline. The CDR3 loop spans 13 amino acids. CDR3 sequence: CASNAYSNQPQHF. The CDR3 DNA reads as TGTGCCAGCAACGCATATAGCAATCAGCCCCAGCATTTT.

The CDR3 DNA follows: TGTGCCAGCAGTTCAGGGATTGGAAACACCATATATTTT. This gives the protein CASSSGIGNTIYF. The chain joins TRBV27 to TRBJ1-3; TRBD1 might be the D (5 bases). This CDR3 region has 13 residues. Germline V gene data show CDR1 as MNHEY and CDR2 as SMNVEV (reference sequence). Deletions cut 4 bases from V and 3 bases from J, with 7 bases between.

J is TRBJ2-2 and V is TRBV7-8; D unclear. The germline gives CDR1 SGHVS, CDR2 FQNEAQ. This CDR3 contains 13 residues. Trimming took 3 bases from V and 4 from J, leaving 6 bases between them. The CDR3 region is CASSFWGTGELFF. DNA for the CDR3: TGTGCCAGCAGCTTCTGGGGCACCGGGGAGCTGTTTTTT.